This T cell receptor (beta chain) was recovered during a study of OX40 agonist ivuxolimab in advanced cancers. The overall study: Age averaged 60 years (range about 23 to 85), and around 87% were male. Study-wide results and limits: Clonal expansion by week 6 occurred in CD4+ and CD8+ blood T cells (at 0.1 to 3.0 mg/kg).

Some clones are missing from TCRdb's copy, which holds only in-frame ones; the method was immunoSEQ multiplex PCR. The table includes 50,000 to 65,000 clones, over 75% detected once. Comment on this clone: Its matching antigen is unknown.

The CDR3 totals 13 residues. The V and J ends lost 4 bases and 6 bases, in that order; junction bases with no gene match: 4. The germline V gene encodes CDR1 SGHRS and CDR2 YFSETQ. This chain uses TRBV5-1 with TRBJ2-1; TRBD1 matches 7 bases. The clonotype originates from an adult with an advanced solid tumor such as melanoma, head and neck, liver or kidney cancer. The sample in question was CD4+ or CD8+ T cells sorted from blood, obtained in a trial of the OX40 agonist ivuxolimab. The CDR3 spells CASSPNRGNEQFF. The CDR3 DNA follows: TGCGCCAGCAGCCCAAACAGGGGCAATGAGCAGTTCTTC.